The rows below give T cell receptor beta chains drawn from one sample of a study of cytomegalovirus exposure and HLA in healthy donors. Using immunoSEQ multiplex PCR, the repertoire was profiled, and TCRdb retains in-frame clones only, with some absent. This sample has around 120,000 clones; 78% occur once, and the top ten carry less than 4%. Sequenced sample: PBMCs. The receptors shown here come from a woman aged 25 to 39 in good health and CMV-seropositive. The CDR3 runs from the conserved cysteine through the conserved F or W.

V gene	J gene	CDR3 protein
TRBV29-1	TRBJ2-7	CSVEVLQGLNYEQYF
TRBV9	TRBJ2-2	CASSVAGGGTELFF
TRBV4-2	TRBJ2-5	CASSPRTSGAQGETQYF
TRBV5-1	TRBJ2-5	CASSLVGGETQYF
TRBV4-1	TRBJ2-7	CVSSQRDSITYEQYF
TRBV5-1	TRBJ1-5	CAWGEDSNQPQHF
TRBV10-3	TRBJ1-6	CAISEWDRENSPLHF
TRBV28	TRBJ1-1	CATSLQGNTEAFF
TRBV30	TRBJ2-1	CAWSEAGGFNEQFF
TRBV7-2	TRBJ1-1	CASSLDPRLGNTEAFF
TRBV7-8	TRBJ2-1	CASSLVHAGGTEQFF
TRBV12-5	TRBJ2-2	CASALTGGFTGELFF
TRBV9	TRBJ2-1	CASSAPGQGAANEQFF
TRBV5-4	TRBJ2-5	CASSSVGAQETQYF
TRBV30	TRBJ2-2	CARTGGTGELFF
TRBV7-2	TRBJ1-1	CASSLRDTEAFF
TRBV11-2	TRBJ2-5	CASGGVRETQYF
TRBV19	TRBJ2-2	CASRKRIDGTGELFF
TRBV7-8	TRBJ2-3	CASSPGKTSRSHTQYF
TRBV9	TRBJ2-3	CASSAMATSRSTDTQYF
TRBV4-1	TRBJ2-4	CASSPYFNSEGNIQYF
TRBV7-3	TRBJ2-5	CASSPGLTAGETQYF
TRBV2	TRBJ2-3	CASRGGPSTDTQYF
TRBV4-1	TRBJ2-7	CASSQVVGRYEQYF
TRBV4-1	TRBJ2-1	CASSQGLAGGREAHEQFF
TRBV4-3	TRBJ1-2	CASSPHPGTNSGYTF
TRBV6-6	TRBJ2-1	CASSKTEYNEQFF
TRBV9	TRBJ2-7	CASSVGTGFDEEEQYF
TRBV9	TRBJ1-4	CASSTGTGGAGEKLFF
TRBV2	TRBJ1-5	CASNDRGQLQPQHF
TRBV6-5	TRBJ2-2	CASSYSPDGTGELFF
TRBV30	TRBJ2-3	CAWSVRGGSTDTQYF
TRBV5-1	TRBJ2-7	CASSLEPGEAYEQYF
TRBV11-2	TRBJ2-7	CASSWGAYEQYF
TRBV28	TRBJ1-1	CASSFDWNTEAFF
TRBV28	TRBJ1-1	CASRDQGARTEAFF
TRBV9	TRBJ2-3	CASSAAGGSDTQYF
TRBV4-2	TRBJ1-2	CASSPLGPGTPNYGYTF
TRBV7-9	TRBJ2-1	CASSPRGYNEQFF
TRBV27	TRBJ2-3	CASSQRQRTSTLTDTQYF
TRBV29-1	TRBJ1-4	CSVRLGRGNEKLFF
TRBV15	TRBJ2-1	CATSRDPGVSSYNEQFF
TRBV4-2	TRBJ1-2	CASSQPTTGFYGYTF
TRBV6-6	TRBJ2-2	CASSLRTSGNTGELFF
TRBV29-1	TRBJ1-2	CSVEDPDRGRRGYTF
TRBV30	TRBJ1-5	CAWSPAGQLYSNQPQHF
TRBV19	TRBJ1-2	CASHHEGARYGYTF
TRBV10-1	TRBJ1-1	CASGLAGKMVSNTEAFF
TRBV7-6	TRBJ2-5	CASSLARVSSQETQYF
TRBV4-3	TRBJ1-4	CASSLRYGTGDEKLFF
TRBV29-1	TRBJ1-4	CSVGFGANEKLFF
TRBV6-5	TRBJ1-4	CASSETTNEKLFF
TRBV6-6	TRBJ2-6	CASSQRDSGANVLTF
TRBV18	TRBJ2-5	CASSLSPVGPATQETQYF
TRBV10-3	TRBJ2-1	CAISEAGRYNEQFF
TRBV4-3	TRBJ1-6	CASSPRGDRNNSPLHF